The 31 T cell receptor beta chains presented below share a single source sample, sequenced in a study of shared clonotypes between healthy human individuals (dated by TCRdb to the early 2020s). CD8 naive samples were obtained by positive selection for CCR7 among CD45RO-negative cells, yielding a CD45RA+CCR7+ population from which TemRA cells were excluded. Library construction relied on the immunoSEQ multiplex PCR assay. The table was pulled from immuneACCESS by TCRdb, which kept in-frame rearrangements only. Such tables lose some clones; where checked, under half of the loss comes from unresolved V genes, and the rest has no known cause. The sample table shows around 2.1 million clones, and about 93% are seen once. The ten biggest clones cover around 1.7% of the sample. Sequencing was done on a sample of naive CD8+ T cells from PBMCs. The sample's cell subset or site label, in plain terms: CD45RA+CCR7+. Every receptor here comes from a man between 18 and 35 years old in good health. Some clones in this sample may be carry-over from other donors' samples.

V gene TRBV11-2 combines with J gene TRBJ2-1, with TRBD2 matching 13 bases. CDR1 and CDR2 (germline): SGHAT, FQNNGV. The V gene end was trimmed by 5 bases and the J gene end by 7 bases; junction bases not matched to a gene: 5. The CDR3 is 15 amino acids. CDR3 DNA sequence: TGTGCCAGCAGCGAACTAGCGGGAGGGCAAAATGAGCAGTTCTTC. As protein: CASSELAGGQNEQFF. Supplemented by reference TRBV11-2 and TRBJ2-1, the full variable domain reads EAGVAQSPRYKIIEKRQSVAFWCNPISGHATLYWYQQILGQGPKLLIQFQNNGVVDDSQLPKDRFSAERLKGVDSTLKIQPAKLEDSAVYLCASSELAGGQNEQFFGPGTRLTVL.

This clone was detected once. The chain uses TRBV9 and TRBJ1-4; maybe TRBD1 (5 bases). Trimming left V 1 base short and J 12 bases short, with 10 bases between. CDR1 and CDR2 (germline): SGDLS, YYNGEE. The CDR3 length is 12 residues. CDR3 bases: TGTGCCAGCAGCGTATCTGGGGGGGAACTGTTTTTT. It encodes CASSVSGGELFF. Variable domain in full (rest from reference TRBV9 and TRBJ1-4): DSGVTQTPKHLITATGQRVTLRCSPRSGDLSVYWYQQSLDQGLQFLIQYYNGEERAKGNILERFSAQQFPDLHSELNLSSLELGDSALYFCASSVSGGELFFGSGTQLSVL.

Concerning this clone: Other DNA sequences in the sample encode the same CDR3. The chain links TRBV18 to TRBJ2-7; D perhaps matches TRBD2 (5 bases). V was trimmed by 0 bases and J by 4 bases, leaving 7 bases between them. Germline V gives CDR1 KGHSH, CDR2 LQKENI. The length of the CDR3 is 13 residues. The CDR3 DNA is TGTGCCAGCTCACCACCGGGAGCGTACGAGCAGTACTTC. It translates to CASSPPGAYEQYF.

The chain is built from TRBV27 and TRBJ2-7, with a weak D call TRBD1 (5 bases). With 3 bases removed from V and 1 base from J, the gap between germline ends came to 19 bases. This CDR3 spans 17 amino acids. Germline V gives CDR1 MNHEY, CDR2 SMNVEV (reference sequence). The CDR3 spells CASSFQNQGSQSYEQYF. The CDR3 nucleotides read TGTGCCAGCAGTTTCCAAAACCAGGGCTCCCAATCCTACGAGCAGTACTTC.

V usage is TRBV7-8 and J usage is TRBJ2-7; D possibly corresponds to TRBD1 (6 bases). Germline lookup yields CDR1 SGHVS and CDR2 FQNEAQ. V lost 4 bases, J lost 3 bases, and 10 bases lay in between. The CDR3 has 13 amino acids. In DNA, the CDR3 is TGTGCCAGCAGCTACACAGGGTTCTACGAGCAGTACTTC. It specifies CASSYTGFYEQYF. Supplemented by reference TRBV7-8 and TRBJ2-7, the full variable domain reads GAGVSQSPRYKVAKRGQDVALRCDPISGHVSLFWYQQALGQGPEFLTYFQNEAQLDKSGLPSDRFFAERPEGSVSTLKIQRTQQEDSAVYLCASSYTGFYEQYFGPGTRLTVT.

V gene TRBV28 combines with J gene TRBJ2-5; no firm D call. The ends were cut back, 8 bases at V and 5 bases at J, with 18 bases in the middle. CDR3 length: 14 residues. The germline CDR1 and CDR2 sequences are MDHEN and SYDVKM. The CDR3 bases are TGTGCCAGCGAGGTCGGCCGGGCGCGGGAGACCCAGTACTTC. This translates into CASEVGRARETQYF.

The chain uses TRBV6-6 and TRBJ1-1, with 7 positions matching TRBD1. Trimming removed 6 bases from V and 1 base from J; junction bases left unmatched: 8. Per the germline V gene, CDR1 is MNHNY and CDR2 is SVGAGI (reference sequence). CDR3 length: 15 residues. CDR3 sequence: CASSYRGGKNTEAFF. The CDR3 coding sequence is TGTGCCAGCAGCTACAGGGGAGGTAAGAACACTGAAGCTTTCTTT.

In this sample, this clone turned up once. The chain uses TRBV28 and TRBJ2-5; D call uncertain. Judging by the DNA end, TRBJ2-7 fits better; the J call may be wrong. CDR1 MDHEN and CDR2 SYDVKM come from the germline V gene. This CDR3 has 10 amino acids. CDR3: CASGFYEQYF. The CDR3 DNA is TGTGCCAGCGGGTTCTACGAGCAGTACTTC.

The rearrangement uses TRBV4-1 and TRBJ1-1; D is unclear. The germline CDR1 and CDR2 sequences are MGHRA and YSYEKL. V was clipped by 5 bases and J by 0 bases, with 10 bases between them. The CDR3 runs 14 residues. The CDR3 DNA sequence: TGCGCCAGCAGCTTTACCGAGGTGAACACTGAAGCTTTCTTT. The encoded protein is CASSFTEVNTEAFF.

The rearrangement uses TRBV7-6 and TRBJ2-3; 8 bases agree with TRBD2. CDR1 and CDR2 (germline): SGHVS, FNYEAQ. The CDR3 is 15 amino acids. The J segment lost 2 bases and the V segment lost 5 bases, leaving 6 bases of the junction unmatched. CDR3 nucleotide sequence: TGTGCCAGCAGCCCTGAACTAGCGGCCACAGATACGCAGTATTTT. This encodes CASSPELAATDTQYF.

The rearrangement joins TRBV11-2 to TRBJ2-7, with 10 nucleotides matching TRBD2. The trim removed 1 base at V and 5 bases at J, leaving 5 bases unmatched. There are 15 residues in the CDR3. The germline CDR1 and CDR2 sequences are SGHAT and FQNNGV. The CDR3, as DNA: TGTGCCAGCAGCTTAGCGTCTAGCGGGAGCAACGAGCAGTACTTC. Its protein is CASSLASSGSNEQYF.

This rearrangement joins TRBV6-6 to TRBJ2-7; D not certain. The CDR3 is 11 residues long. In germline, CDR1 is MNHNY, CDR2 SVGAGI (reference sequence). Trimming took off 6 bases at V and 3 bases at J, with 6 bases between the two ends. The CDR3 here is CASRLGYEQYF. CDR3 nucleotide sequence: TGTGCCAGCAGACTGGGCTACGAGCAGTACTTC.

There are a few counts of this clone. The gene calls are TRBV2 and TRBJ1-1, with D uncertain. The ends were cut back, 4 bases at V and 0 bases at J, with 12 bases in the middle. Germline V CDR1 and CDR2: SNHLY, FYNNEI. CDR3 length: 15 residues. CDR3 coding DNA: TGTGCCAGCAGTGGGTTTGAGGGTTTGAACACTGAAGCTTTCTTT. Translated, it gives CASSGFEGLNTEAFF.

The chain combines TRBV18 with TRBJ2-1; D ambiguous. Germline-derived CDR1 and CDR2 are KGHSH and LQKENI. The CDR3 totals 15 residues. Trimming cost V 4 bases and J 1 base, with 11 bases left between them. The CDR3 coding sequence is TGTGCCAGCTCACAAGAGACTCCTTCCTACAATGAGCAGTTCTTC. Translating gives CASSQETPSYNEQFF.

The chain has TRBV10-2 and TRBJ1-1, with a tentative D call TRBD1 (5 bases). The CDR3 is made up of 17 amino acids. The V and J ends lost 3 bases and 1 base respectively, with 18 bases between them. Germline CDR1 reads WSHSY; CDR2 reads SAAADI. The CDR3 sequence: CASSEIPGLPGNTEAFF. CDR3 nucleotides: TGCGCCAGCAGTGAAATACCGGGACTACCAGGGAACACTGAAGCTTTCTTT.

The chain carries TRBV30 and TRBJ1-5; no clear D gene. The CDR3 is 13 amino acids. Trimming took 0 bases from V and 6 from J, leaving 9 bases between them. Germline V gene lookup returns CDR1 GTSNPN and CDR2 SVGIG (reference sequence). CDR3 protein: CAWSVGRVQPQHF. In DNA, the CDR3 is TGTGCCTGGAGTGTAGGTCGAGTTCAGCCCCAGCATTTT.

To note about this clone: At the DNA level, this CDR3 is encoded by other sequences in the same sample as well. The gene calls are TRBV28 and TRBJ1-2; TRBD1 agrees at 7 bases. From germline, CDR1 is MDHEN and CDR2 SYDVKM. V gave up 3 bases and J gave up 4 bases; unmatched junction bases: 2. There are 13 residues in the CDR3. The CDR3 reads CASSLGQSYGYTF. The CDR3 region has the DNA TGTGCCAGCAGTTTGGGACAGAGCTATGGCTACACCTTC.

This sequence joins TRBV7-9 and TRBJ2-3, with D tentatively TRBD1 (6 bases). V lost 5 bases and J 3 bases, leaving 12 bases between the germline ends. Germline lookup yields CDR1 SEHNR and CDR2 FQNEAQ (reference sequence). The CDR3 length is 14 residues. The CDR3 sequence is CASSRTTGTDTQYF. The CDR3 nucleotides are TGTGCCAGCAGCCGTACGACAGGAACAGATACGCAGTATTTT. Full variable domain (missing parts from reference TRBV7-9 and TRBJ2-3): DTGVSQNPRHKITKRGQNVTFRCDPISEHNRLYWYRQTLGQGPEFLTYFQNEAQLEKSRLLSDRFSAERPKGSFSTLEIQRTEQGDSAMYLCASSRTTGTDTQYFGPGTRLTVL.

This sequence joins TRBV7-9 and TRBJ1-1; possibly TRBD1 for D (5 bases). V was shortened by 5 bases and J by 8 bases, with 24 bases between the two germline ends. CDR1 and CDR2 (germline): SEHNR, FQNEAQ (reference sequence). This CDR3 has 16 amino acids. The CDR3, as DNA: TGTGCCAGCAGCGGGGACGTATCCTTTCCCCCTCTCGAAGCTTTCTTT. It yields the protein CASSGDVSFPPLEAFF.

Of note for this clone: The junction and the germline gene differ at one end; a read error may be behind it. The chain carries TRBV2 and TRBJ2-7, with D possibly called TRBD1 or TRBD2 (5 bases each). CDR1 is SNHLY and CDR2 is FYNNEI in the germline V gene. The CDR3 is made up of 10 amino acids. CDR3 protein: CASRGTSQKF. The CDR3 bases are TGTGCCAGCAGGGGGACCTCCCAAAAATTC. The full variable domain, rest sourced from reference TRBV2 and TRBJ2-7, is EPEVTQTPSHQVTQMGQEVILRCVPISNHLYFYWYRQILGQKVEFLVSFYNNEISEKSEIFDDQFSVERPDGSNFTLKIRSTKLEDSAMYFCASRGTSQKFGPGTRLTVT.

This chain uses TRBV27 with TRBJ2-1; TRBD2 aligns across 12 bases. This CDR3 has 16 amino acids. Germline trimming cut 3 bases from V and 4 bases from J; bases unmatched to any gene: 4. Germline CDR1 is MNHEY and CDR2 is SMNVEV (reference sequence). The DNA for the CDR3 is TGTGCCAGCAGTTTCCGGACTAGCGGGGTATACAATGAGCAGTTCTTC. Translation: CASSFRTSGVYNEQFF.

The J gene is TRBJ2-7, the V gene TRBV6-1, with 8 bases identical to TRBD2. The germline gives CDR1 MNHNS, CDR2 SASEGT. V was pared by 10 bases and J by 6 bases, with 11 bases of the junction left unmatched. This CDR3 contains 13 residues. The CDR3 nucleotides are TGTGCCATCTTAGCGGGAATCCCTTTCGAGCAGTACTTC. Its translation is CAILAGIPFEQYF.

The rearrangement joins TRBV7-2 to TRBJ2-1; TRBD2 aligns across 8 bases. With 1 base clipped from V and 0 bases from J, the junction kept 2 bases outside the gene matches. CDR1 and CDR2 (germline): SGHTA, FQGNSA. The CDR3 contains 16 residues. Written as DNA, the CDR3 is TGTGCCAGCAGCTTAGGGGCGGGAGGCTCCTACAATGAGCAGTTCTTC. Its protein product is CASSLGAGGSYNEQFF.

Comments on this clone: This sample includes further DNA sequences coding for the same CDR3. The V gene is TRBV9, the J gene TRBJ2-1, with no clear D. The CDR3 runs to 15 residues. Germline V CDR1 and CDR2: SGDLS, YYNGEE. V lost 0 bases and J lost 1, with 8 bases in between. DNA of the CDR3: TGTGCCAGCAGCGTAGGTCGCGGTTCCTACAATGAGCAGTTCTTC. It encodes CASSVGRGSYNEQFF. The entire variable domain, with the rest obtained from reference TRBV9 and TRBJ2-1, is as follows: DSGVTQTPKHLITATGQRVTLRCSPRSGDLSVYWYQQSLDQGLQFLIQYYNGEERAKGNILERFSAQQFPDLHSELNLSSLELGDSALYFCASSVGRGSYNEQFFGPGTRLTVL.

This chain joins TRBV28 and TRBJ1-5, with D possibly matching TRBD1 (6 bases). CDR3 size: 16 residues. CDR1 is MDHEN, CDR2 SYDVKM, per germline. V was cut by 6 bases and J by 0 bases, with 15 bases left in between. Here the CDR3 DNA reads TGTGCCAGCAGAGAATCAGGGGTAGGTAGCAATCAGCCCCAGCATTTT. Its protein is CASRESGVGSNQPQHF. The full variable domain, its missing parts supplied by reference TRBV28 and TRBJ1-5, is DVKVTQSSRYLVKRTGEKVFLECVQDMDHENMFWYRQDPGLGLRLIYFSYDVKMKEKGDIPEGYSVSREKKERFSLILESASTNQTSMYLCASRESGVGSNQPQHFGDGTRLSIL.

This clone has only one observation. The J gene is TRBJ2-1, the V gene TRBV25-1, with a possible D match to TRBD2 (7 bases). The V gene's germline CDR1 is MGHDK and CDR2 SYGVNS. Trimming cost V 7 bases and J 8 bases, with 18 bases left between them. The CDR3 has 14 residues. In DNA form, the CDR3 reads TGTGCCAGCATGGGGTTCCCGGGGGGCGATGAGCAGTTCTTC. Encoded protein: CASMGFPGGDEQFF. Filled out from reference TRBV25-1 and TRBJ2-1, the complete variable domain reads EADIYQTPRYLVIGTGKKITLECSQTMGHDKMYWYQQDPGMELHLIHYSYGVNSTEKGDLSSESTVSRIRTEHFPLTLESARPSHTSQYLCASMGFPGGDEQFFGPGTRLTVL.

The genes are TRBV28 and TRBJ1-1, with 8 bases lining up with TRBD1. V shed 4 bases and J 0 bases; nucleotides not matched to a gene: 4. The CDR3 spans 15 residues. Looked up from germline, CDR1 is MDHEN and CDR2 is SYDVKM. The CDR3 reads CASSSPQGVNTEAFF. DNA of the CDR3: TGTGCCAGCAGTTCCCCACAGGGGGTGAACACTGAAGCTTTCTTT.

The chain recombines TRBV6-1 with TRBJ1-2; no reliable D call. Germline-derived CDR1 and CDR2 are MNHNS and SASEGT. The ends were cut back, 3 bases at V and 5 bases at J, with 13 bases in the middle. This CDR3 spans 14 amino acids. In DNA, the CDR3 is TGTGCCAGCAGTGATTTGAGTGGAGCATATGGCTACACCTTC. Protein: CASSDLSGAYGYTF.

This chain uses TRBV27 with TRBJ2-2; D is undetermined. The CDR3 consists of 13 residues. V lost 5 bases, J lost 6 bases, and 10 bases lay in between. CDR1 MNHEY and CDR2 SMNVEV come from the germline V gene (reference sequence). CDR3 sequence: CASSRAVAGELFF. The CDR3 bases are TGTGCCAGCAGTCGGGCAGTGGCCGGGGAGCTGTTTTTT.

V and J are TRBV4-1 and TRBJ2-3; the D gene is possibly TRBD2 (5 bases). Germline V gene lookup returns CDR1 MGHRA and CDR2 YSYEKL. The V end lost 3 bases, the J end lost 1 base, and 11 bases lay between the germline ends. The CDR3 is 15 amino acids. The CDR3: CASSHIRDGTDTQYF. The CDR3 nucleotides are TGCGCCAGCAGCCATATACGGGATGGCACAGATACGCAGTATTTT.

The gene calls are TRBV28 and TRBJ2-5; D is unresolved. Between the trimmed V and J ends, which lost 10 bases and 11 bases, there was a span of 17 bases. CDR3 length: 11 residues. Looked up from germline, CDR1 is MDHEN and CDR2 is SYDVKM. CDR3 amino acids: CATRSSARQYF. The CDR3 DNA reads as TGTGCCACTCGATCGTCGGCTAGGCAGTACTTC.